This is a list of T cell receptor beta chains from one sample in a study of blood T cells in healthy people across ages. TCRdb reanalysed the 5' RACE reads using MiXCR and keeps one entry per CDR3 protein. Here the sample spans roughly 1.7 million distinct CDR3 sequences, roughly 30% being singletons. The specimen was blood. Source of these receptors: a woman aged 25 to 45 in good health. The CDR3 runs from the conserved cysteine through the conserved F or W. D genes are given only for firm matches. Expanded clones get a size class; other rows say once, few or many, or leave the size out.

D gene: TRBD1; V gene: TRBV27; clone size: .; J gene: TRBJ2-6; CDR3 DNA: TGTGCCAGCAGTTTACTCGGACAGGGCTTCACCTCTGGGGCCAACGTCCTGACTTTC; CDR3 protein: CASSLLGQGFTSGANVLTF
D gene: .; V gene: TRBV10-3; clone size: many; J gene: TRBJ2-7; CDR3 DNA: TGTGCCATCAGTGAGTCGAAAGGGGGGGAGCAGTACTTC; CDR3 protein: CAISESKGGEQYF
D gene: .; V gene: TRBV5-1; clone size: .; J gene: TRBJ1-2; CDR3 DNA: TGCGCCAGCAGTAGCCAGCAGGGAAACTATGGCTACACCTTC; CDR3 protein: CASSSQQGNYGYTF
D gene: .; V gene: TRBV12-3/TRBV12-4; clone size: few; J gene: TRBJ2-1; CDR3 DNA: TGTGCCAGCAGTTTCCAGTATGAGCAGTTCTTC; CDR3 protein: CASSFQYEQFF
D gene: TRBD1; V gene: TRBV28; clone size: .; J gene: TRBJ2-7; CDR3 DNA: TGTGCCTTTTCGACAGGGGCTTACGAGCAGTACTTC; CDR3 protein: CAFSTGAYEQYF
D gene: TRBD1; V gene: TRBV27; clone size: few; J gene: TRBJ1-2; CDR3 DNA: TGTGCCAGCAGCCGCAACCCGGGACAGGGTATTTCGAGTGGCTACACCTTC; CDR3 protein: CASSRNPGQGISSGYTF
D gene: .; V gene: TRBV12-5; clone size: few; J gene: TRBJ2-3; CDR3 DNA: TGTGCTAGTGGTCTCACTCAATCTAGCGATACGCAGTATTTT; CDR3 protein: CASGLTQSSDTQYF
D gene: TRBD1; V gene: TRBV20-1; clone size: .; J gene: TRBJ1-2; CDR3 DNA: TGCAGTGCTAGAGAGGACAGGGAGGTTGGCTACACCTTC; CDR3 protein: CSAREDREVGYTF
D gene: .; V gene: TRBV7-2; clone size: .; J gene: TRBJ2-4; CDR3 DNA: TGTGCCAGCAGCGCCACGCAGACAGCTAAAAACATTCAGTACTTC; CDR3 protein: CASSATQTAKNIQYF
D gene: .; V gene: TRBV6-5; clone size: .; J gene: TRBJ2-1; CDR3 DNA: TGTGCCAGCAGTTACGGGCTGTCCTACAATGAGCAGTTCTTC; CDR3 protein: CASSYGLSYNEQFF
D gene: TRBD1; V gene: TRBV29-1; clone size: few; J gene: TRBJ1-2; CDR3 DNA: TGCAGCGTTGAGCTGGGACAGGACTATGGCTACACCTTC; CDR3 protein: CSVELGQDYGYTF
D gene: TRBD2; V gene: TRBV20-1; clone size: few; J gene: TRBJ2-7; CDR3 DNA: TGCAGTGCTAGGCCCCCGCTAGCGGGGGGTAGGTACGAGCAGTACTTC; CDR3 protein: CSARPPLAGGRYEQYF
D gene: .; V gene: TRBV5-1; clone size: .; J gene: TRBJ2-7; CDR3 DNA: TGCGCCTGCAGCTTGGACAGTTACGAGCAGTACTTC; CDR3 protein: CACSLDSYEQYF
D gene: .; V gene: TRBV7-9; clone size: few; J gene: TRBJ2-3; CDR3 DNA: TGTGCCAGCAGCTTATTGCTAGACGGGAACACAGATACGCAGTATTTT; CDR3 protein: CASSLLLDGNTDTQYF
D gene: .; V gene: TRBV5-1; clone size: few; J gene: TRBJ1-2; CDR3 DNA: TGCGCCAGCAGCTTAGAGACCAATCGGGGCTACACCTTC; CDR3 protein: CASSLETNRGYTF
D gene: .; V gene: TRBV4-1; clone size: .; J gene: TRBJ1-2; CDR3 DNA: TGCGCCAGCAGCCAAGAAGGCAGTTCCTATGGCTACACCTTC; CDR3 protein: CASSQEGSSYGYTF
D gene: .; V gene: TRBV7-9; clone size: few; J gene: TRBJ1-5; CDR3 DNA: TGTGCCAGCAGCTTAGATGGAGGTTGGCAGCCCCAGCATTTT; CDR3 protein: CASSLDGGWQPQHF
D gene: TRBD1; V gene: TRBV12-3/TRBV12-4; clone size: .; J gene: TRBJ1-2; CDR3 DNA: TGTGCCAGCAGTTCCAGGCGGGGGACAGGGGGCGCGGGAGGCTACACCTTC; CDR3 protein: CASSSRRGTGGAGGYTF
D gene: TRBD1; V gene: TRBV28; clone size: .; J gene: TRBJ2-6; CDR3 DNA: TGTGCCAGCAGTGAGGACAGGATTTCTGGGGCCAACGTCCTGACTTTC; CDR3 protein: CASSEDRISGANVLTF
D gene: TRBD2; V gene: TRBV27; clone size: .; J gene: TRBJ2-1; CDR3 DNA: TGTGCCAGCAGTTTCGCTAGCGGGGGCCCCGGCCAGTTCTTC; CDR3 protein: CASSFASGGPGQFF
D gene: .; V gene: TRBV6-1; clone size: .; J gene: TRBJ1-5; CDR3 DNA: TGTGCCAGCAGTGAAGGGACATATAGCAATCAGCCCCAGCATTTT; CDR3 protein: CASSEGTYSNQPQHF
D gene: .; V gene: TRBV10-3; clone size: .; J gene: TRBJ1-1; CDR3 DNA: TGTGCCGGGCGAATGGGGGATGGGACTGAAGCTTTCTTT; CDR3 protein: CAGRMGDGTEAFF
D gene: .; V gene: TRBV9; clone size: .; J gene: TRBJ2-5; CDR3 DNA: TGTGTCAGCAGCGTAGTGGGGGAGACCCAGTACTTC; CDR3 protein: CVSSVVGETQYF
D gene: TRBD2; V gene: TRBV7-9; clone size: many; J gene: TRBJ2-3; CDR3 DNA: TGCGCCAGCAGCCCGGGGACTAGCGGGAGAGATACGCAGTATTTT; CDR3 protein: CASSPGTSGRDTQYF
D gene: .; V gene: TRBV5-1; clone size: few; J gene: TRBJ2-7; CDR3 DNA: TGCGCCAGCAGTCCCTCCCGAGATAATTCCTACGAGCAGTACTTC; CDR3 protein: CASSPSRDNSYEQYF
D gene: .; V gene: TRBV12-3/TRBV12-4; clone size: .; J gene: TRBJ2-3; CDR3 DNA: TGTGCCAGCAGCCCTAGACTAGTGAGCACAGATACGCAGTATTTT; CDR3 protein: CASSPRLVSTDTQYF
D gene: TRBD2; V gene: TRBV27; clone size: .; J gene: TRBJ2-1; CDR3 DNA: TGTGCCAGCAAAGGACTAGCGGGACATTACAATGAGCAGTTCTTC; CDR3 protein: CASKGLAGHYNEQFF
D gene: .; V gene: TRBV9; clone size: .; J gene: TRBJ2-2; CDR3 DNA: TGTGCCAGCAGCGGCGAAGGTGGGGCGGGGCGGACCGGGGAGCTGTTTTTT; CDR3 protein: CASSGEGGAGRTGELFF
D gene: .; V gene: TRBV25-1; clone size: .; J gene: TRBJ2-1; CDR3 DNA: TGTGCCAGCAGTGAGGGACCCCACTCGAGCTCCTACAATGAGCAGTTCTTC; CDR3 protein: CASSEGPHSSSYNEQFF
D gene: .; V gene: TRBV27; clone size: .; J gene: TRBJ2-5; CDR3 DNA: TGTGTCAACAGTCAGGGTTTGAGGGAGACCCAGTACTTC; CDR3 protein: CVNSQGLRETQYF
D gene: .; V gene: TRBV12-3/TRBV12-4; clone size: few; J gene: TRBJ2-2; CDR3 DNA: TGTGCCAGGAAAGACTGCGGGTACACCGGGGAGCTGTTTTTT; CDR3 protein: CARKDCGYTGELFF
D gene: TRBD2; V gene: TRBV11-2; clone size: .; J gene: TRBJ2-7; CDR3 DNA: TGTGCCAGCAGCCTCCAAAGCGGGAGGGCTGACGAGCAGTACTTC; CDR3 protein: CASSLQSGRADEQYF
D gene: TRBD2; V gene: TRBV20-1; clone size: .; J gene: TRBJ2-7; CDR3 DNA: TGCAGTGCTAGAGACCGGGGGGACTCCCTACTGACTCCCTACGAGCAGTACTTC; CDR3 protein: CSARDRGDSLLTPYEQYF
D gene: .; V gene: TRBV5-1; clone size: .; J gene: TRBJ2-5; CDR3 DNA: TGCGCCAGCAGCTTGGTTGTCAGCGGAGAAGAGACCCAGTACTTC; CDR3 protein: CASSLVVSGEETQYF
D gene: .; V gene: TRBV10-3; clone size: few; J gene: TRBJ1-2; CDR3 DNA: TGTGCCATCAGTGAGTCGATCATAACAGGAGCCTCCACTGGCTATGGCTACACCTTC; CDR3 protein: CAISESIITGASTGYGYTF
D gene: TRBD1; V gene: TRBV4-1; clone size: few; J gene: TRBJ1-4; CDR3 DNA: TGCGCCAGCAGCCAAACGAACTTTGACAGGGCGAATAATGAAAAACTGTTTTTT; CDR3 protein: CASSQTNFDRANNEKLFF
D gene: .; V gene: TRBV6-6; clone size: .; J gene: TRBJ2-7; CDR3 DNA: TGTGCCAGCAGTTACTCGCGGCCCAGTTACGAGCAGTACTTC; CDR3 protein: CASSYSRPSYEQYF
D gene: .; V gene: TRBV11-2; clone size: .; J gene: TRBJ1-1; CDR3 DNA: TGTGCCAGCAGCTTTGCCCAGACCACTGAAGCTTTCTTT; CDR3 protein: CASSFAQTTEAFF
D gene: .; V gene: TRBV7-2; clone size: .; J gene: TRBJ1-1; CDR3 DNA: TGTGCCAGCAGCTTAGGTAGTCAGGGGTGGGAAGCTTTCTTT; CDR3 protein: CASSLGSQGWEAFF
D gene: .; V gene: TRBV20-1; clone size: few; J gene: TRBJ2-5; CDR3 DNA: TGCAGTGCGCGACATGGGGGGACCCAGTACTTC; CDR3 protein: CSARHGGTQYF
D gene: .; V gene: TRBV20-1; clone size: .; J gene: TRBJ2-3; CDR3 DNA: TGCAGTGCTAGAGGAGGACGAGCTGGGGGCACAGATACGCAGTATTTT; CDR3 protein: CSARGGRAGGTDTQYF
D gene: .; V gene: TRBV30; clone size: .; J gene: TRBJ2-3; CDR3 DNA: TGTGCCTGTTCGGAGGGGGGAGACACGCAGTATTTT; CDR3 protein: CACSEGGDTQYF
D gene: TRBD2; V gene: TRBV5-1; clone size: few; J gene: TRBJ2-3; CDR3 DNA: TGCGCCAGCAGCTTCGTTGGGGGAGGGACAGATACGCAGTATTTT; CDR3 protein: CASSFVGGGTDTQYF
D gene: .; V gene: TRBV27; clone size: .; J gene: TRBJ1-5; CDR3 DNA: TGTGCCAGCAGTTCCTCCGGGCCCCCGGCCGGCTATAGTCGTCAGCCCCAGCATTTT; CDR3 protein: CASSSSGPPAGYSRQPQHF
D gene: TRBD1; V gene: TRBV7-9; clone size: .; J gene: TRBJ2-7; CDR3 DNA: TGTGCCAGCACCCCTGGGACAGGCGAACTGACCTACGAGCAGTACTTC; CDR3 protein: CASTPGTGELTYEQYF
D gene: TRBD2; V gene: TRBV3-1; clone size: .; J gene: TRBJ2-1; CDR3 DNA: TGTGCCAGCAGCCAAGATCGGGGGACTAGCGGGGACAATGAGCAGTTCTTC; CDR3 protein: CASSQDRGTSGDNEQFF
D gene: .; V gene: TRBV4-1; clone size: many; J gene: TRBJ2-1; CDR3 DNA: TGCGCCAGCAGCCAAGATCCCAGTAACGATGAGCAGTTCTTC; CDR3 protein: CASSQDPSNDEQFF
D gene: .; V gene: TRBV12-3/TRBV12-4; clone size: few; J gene: TRBJ1-1; CDR3 DNA: TGTGCCAGCAGTTCCGGACAGCCACGGGGAGCTGAAGCTTTCTTT; CDR3 protein: CASSSGQPRGAEAFF